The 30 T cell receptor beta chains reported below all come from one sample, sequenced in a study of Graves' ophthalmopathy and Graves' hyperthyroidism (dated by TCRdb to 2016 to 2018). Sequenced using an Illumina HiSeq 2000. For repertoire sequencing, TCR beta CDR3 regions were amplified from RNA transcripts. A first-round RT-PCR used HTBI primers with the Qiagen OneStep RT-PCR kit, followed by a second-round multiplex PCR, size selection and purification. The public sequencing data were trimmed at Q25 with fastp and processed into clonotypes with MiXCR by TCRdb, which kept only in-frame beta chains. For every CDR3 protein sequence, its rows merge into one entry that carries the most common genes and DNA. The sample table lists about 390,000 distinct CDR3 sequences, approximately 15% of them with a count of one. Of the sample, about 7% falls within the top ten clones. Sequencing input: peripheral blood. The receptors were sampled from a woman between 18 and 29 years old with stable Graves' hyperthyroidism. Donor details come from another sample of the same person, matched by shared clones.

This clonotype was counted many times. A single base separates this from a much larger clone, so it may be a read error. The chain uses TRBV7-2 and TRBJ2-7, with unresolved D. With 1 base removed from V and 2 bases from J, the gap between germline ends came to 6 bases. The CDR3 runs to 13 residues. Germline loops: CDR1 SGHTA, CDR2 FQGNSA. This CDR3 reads CASSLGVTYEQYF. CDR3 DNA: TGTGCCAGCAGCTTAGGGGTAACCTACGAGCAGTACTTC.

The CDR3 region has the DNA TGTGCCACCAGCTCAAACGGCCAAGAGACCCAGTACTTC. It is translated as CATSSNGQETQYF. The V and J genes are TRBV15 and TRBJ2-5, with D hard to call. The V gene lost 5 bases and the J gene lost 1 base, with 8 bases spanning the gap. The CDR3 is 13 residues long. The germline V gene encodes CDR1 LNHNV and CDR2 YYDKDF (reference sequence). Together with reference TRBV15 and TRBJ2-5, the CDR3 gives the full variable domain: DAMVIQNPRYQVTQFGKPVTLSCSQTLNHNVMYWYQQKSSQAPKLLFHYYDKDFNNEADTPDNFQSRRPNTSFCFLDIRSPGLGDTAMYLCATSSNGQETQYFGPGTRLLVL.

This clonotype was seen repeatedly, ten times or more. CDR3: CASAWTLQETQYF. The DNA of the CDR3 is TGTGCTAGTGCATGGACACTTCAAGAGACCCAGTACTTC. The J gene is TRBJ2-5, the V gene TRBV12-5, with D possibly TRBD1 on 5 matching bases. The germline V gene encodes CDR1 LGHNT and CDR2 FRNRAP. CDR3 size: 13 residues. The V gene lost 7 bases and the J gene lost 2 bases, with 11 bases spanning the gap.

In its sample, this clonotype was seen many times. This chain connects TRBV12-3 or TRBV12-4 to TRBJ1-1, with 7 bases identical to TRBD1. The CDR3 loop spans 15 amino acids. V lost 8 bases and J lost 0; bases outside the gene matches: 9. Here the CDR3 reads CASPGGTSVNTEAFF. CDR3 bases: TGTGCCAGCCCAGGGGGGACCTCAGTGAACACTGAAGCTTTCTTT.

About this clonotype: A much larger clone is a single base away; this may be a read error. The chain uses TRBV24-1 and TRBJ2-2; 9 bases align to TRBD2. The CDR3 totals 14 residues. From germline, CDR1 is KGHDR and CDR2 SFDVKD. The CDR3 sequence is CATKAGGNTGELCF. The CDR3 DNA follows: TGTGCCACCAAAGCGGGGGGAAACACCGGGGAGCTGTGTTTT.

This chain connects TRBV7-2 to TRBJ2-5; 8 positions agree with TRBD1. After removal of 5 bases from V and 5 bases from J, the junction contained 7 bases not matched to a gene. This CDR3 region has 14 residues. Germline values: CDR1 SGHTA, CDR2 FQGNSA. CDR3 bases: TGTGCCAGCAGCCACCGGACAGGGAGGGAGACCCAGTACTTC. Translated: CASSHRTGRETQYF.

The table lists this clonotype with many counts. The CDR3 loop is CASSLRQSGNTIYF. The CDR3, as DNA: TGTGCCAGCAGTTTACGACAGTCTGGAAACACCATATATTTT. The chain links TRBV27 to TRBJ1-3, with D possibly matching TRBD1 (5 bases). Germline-derived CDR1 and CDR2 are MNHEY and SMNVEV (reference sequence). The CDR3 is 14 residues long. V dropped 2 bases and J dropped 1 base, with 6 bases sitting between them.

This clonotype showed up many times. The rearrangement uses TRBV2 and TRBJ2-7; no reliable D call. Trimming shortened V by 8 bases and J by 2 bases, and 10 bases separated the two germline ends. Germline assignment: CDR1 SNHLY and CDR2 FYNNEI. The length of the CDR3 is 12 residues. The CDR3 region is CASLEKTYEQYF. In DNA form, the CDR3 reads TGTGCCAGCCTAGAGAAAACCTACGAGCAGTACTTC.

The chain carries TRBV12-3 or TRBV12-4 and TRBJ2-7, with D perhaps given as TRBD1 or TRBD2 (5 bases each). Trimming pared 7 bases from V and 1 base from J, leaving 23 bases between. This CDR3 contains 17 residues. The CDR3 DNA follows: TGTGCCAGCAATGCCGGTGGACGGGACCAGGGTTCCTACGAGCAGTACTTC. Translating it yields CASNAGGRDQGSYEQYF.

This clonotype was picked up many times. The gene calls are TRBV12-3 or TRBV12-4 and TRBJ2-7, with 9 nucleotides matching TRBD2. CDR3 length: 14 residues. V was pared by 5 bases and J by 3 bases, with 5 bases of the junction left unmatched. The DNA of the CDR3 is TGTGCCAGCAGTCGACTAGCGGTTGACTACGAGCAGTACTTC. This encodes CASSRLAVDYEQYF.

The CDR3 sequence is CASSEGTANTGELFF. DNA for the CDR3: TGTGCCAGCAGTGAAGGGACAGCGAACACCGGGGAGCTGTTTTTT. The chain is built from TRBV2 and TRBJ2-2, with a tentative D call TRBD1 (6 bases). V lost 1 base and J 0 bases, leaving 6 bases between the germline ends. The V gene's germline CDR1 is SNHLY and CDR2 FYNNEI. The CDR3 spans 15 residues.

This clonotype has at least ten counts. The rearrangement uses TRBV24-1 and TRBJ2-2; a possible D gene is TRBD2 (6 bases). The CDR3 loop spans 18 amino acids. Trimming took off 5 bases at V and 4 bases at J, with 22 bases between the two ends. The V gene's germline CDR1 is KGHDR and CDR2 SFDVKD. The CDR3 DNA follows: TGTGCCACCAGTGCACCGGGACTCACTCCCCGAGGCACCGGGGAGCTGTTTTTT. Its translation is CATSAPGLTPRGTGELFF.

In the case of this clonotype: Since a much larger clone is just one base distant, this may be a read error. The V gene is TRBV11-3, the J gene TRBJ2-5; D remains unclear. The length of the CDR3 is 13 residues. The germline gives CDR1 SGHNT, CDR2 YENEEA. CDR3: CVSSSLAMETQYF. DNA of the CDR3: TGTGTCAGCAGCAGCTTAGCAATGGAGACCCAGTACTTC.

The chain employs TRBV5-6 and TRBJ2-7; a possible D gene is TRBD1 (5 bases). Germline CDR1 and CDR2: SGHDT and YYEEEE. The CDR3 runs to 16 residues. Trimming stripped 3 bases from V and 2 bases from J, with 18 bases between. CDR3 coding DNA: TGTGCCAGCAGCTCTGACAGCCCCTTCCTTCCCTACGAGCAGTACTTC. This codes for CASSSDSPFLPYEQYF.

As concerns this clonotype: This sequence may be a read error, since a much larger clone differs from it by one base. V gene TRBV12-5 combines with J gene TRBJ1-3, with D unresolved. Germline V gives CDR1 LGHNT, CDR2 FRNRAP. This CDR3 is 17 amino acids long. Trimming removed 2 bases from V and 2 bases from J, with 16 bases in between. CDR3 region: CASGLNPRAVAGNTIYF. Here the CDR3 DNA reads TGTGCTAGTGGTTTGAACCCTCGGGCCGTTGCTGGAAACACCATATATTTT.

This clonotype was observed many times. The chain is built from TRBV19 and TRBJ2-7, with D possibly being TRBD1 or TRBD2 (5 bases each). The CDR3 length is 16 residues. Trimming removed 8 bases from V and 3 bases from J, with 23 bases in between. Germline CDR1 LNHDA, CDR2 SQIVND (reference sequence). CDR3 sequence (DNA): TGTGCCAGTTACTCTCGTCCGGGACGGATCTTCTACGAGCAGTACTTC. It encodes CASYSRPGRIFYEQYF.

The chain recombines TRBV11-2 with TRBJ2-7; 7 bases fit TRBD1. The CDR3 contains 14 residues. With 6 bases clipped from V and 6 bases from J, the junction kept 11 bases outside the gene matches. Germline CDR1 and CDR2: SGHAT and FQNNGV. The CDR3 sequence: CASRRGQSRVEQYF. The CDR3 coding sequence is TGTGCCAGCAGGAGGGGACAGTCCCGCGTCGAGCAGTACTTC.

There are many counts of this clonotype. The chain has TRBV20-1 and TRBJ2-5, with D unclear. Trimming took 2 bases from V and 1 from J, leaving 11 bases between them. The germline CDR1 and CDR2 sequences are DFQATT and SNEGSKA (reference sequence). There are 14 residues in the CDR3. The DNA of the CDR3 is TGCAGTGCTAGATACGAACTCGGCCAAGAGACCCAGTACTTC. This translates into CSARYELGQETQYF.

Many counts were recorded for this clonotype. The CDR3 nucleotides read TGTGCCAGCAGTCAGGACCCCGGGAGGTCGAACACTGAAGCTTTCTTT. It codes for CASSQDPGRSNTEAFF. The V call is TRBV6-2 or TRBV6-3, the J call TRBJ1-1; D is ambiguous. CDR1 and CDR2 (germline): MNHEY, SVGEGT. V lost 5 bases and J lost 1, with 17 bases in between. The CDR3 runs 16 residues.

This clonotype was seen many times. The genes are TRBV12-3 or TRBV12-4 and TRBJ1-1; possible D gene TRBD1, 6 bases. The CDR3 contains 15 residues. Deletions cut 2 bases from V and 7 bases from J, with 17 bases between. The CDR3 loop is CASSLSWTAAFEAFF. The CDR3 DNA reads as TGTGCCAGCAGTTTAAGCTGGACAGCGGCCTTTGAAGCTTTCTTT.

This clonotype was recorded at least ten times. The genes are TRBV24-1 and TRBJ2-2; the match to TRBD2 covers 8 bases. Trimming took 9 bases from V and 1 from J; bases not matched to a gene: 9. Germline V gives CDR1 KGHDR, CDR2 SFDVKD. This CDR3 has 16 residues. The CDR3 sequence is CATASWLAGNTGELFF. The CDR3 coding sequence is TGTGCCACCGCAAGTTGGCTAGCGGGGAACACCGGGGAGCTGTTTTTT.

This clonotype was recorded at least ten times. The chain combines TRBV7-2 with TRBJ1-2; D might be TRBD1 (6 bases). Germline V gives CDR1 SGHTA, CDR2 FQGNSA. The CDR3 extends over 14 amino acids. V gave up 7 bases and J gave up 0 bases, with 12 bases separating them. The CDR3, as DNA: TGTGCCAGCAACCAGGGACATTCTAACTATGGCTACACCTTC. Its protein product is CASNQGHSNYGYTF.

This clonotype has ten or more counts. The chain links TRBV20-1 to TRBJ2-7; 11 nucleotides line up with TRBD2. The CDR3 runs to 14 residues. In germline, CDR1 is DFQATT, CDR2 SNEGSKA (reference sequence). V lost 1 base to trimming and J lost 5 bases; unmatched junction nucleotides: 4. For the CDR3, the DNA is TGCAGTGCTAGAGCCCCGGGACTAGCGGACGAGCAGTACTTC. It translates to CSARAPGLADEQYF.

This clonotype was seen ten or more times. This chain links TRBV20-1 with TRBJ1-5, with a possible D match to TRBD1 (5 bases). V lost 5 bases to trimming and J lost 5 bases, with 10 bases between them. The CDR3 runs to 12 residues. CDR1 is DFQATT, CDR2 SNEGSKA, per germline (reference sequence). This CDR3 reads CSAGQTDQPQHF. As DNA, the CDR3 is TGCAGTGCTGGACAAACGGATCAGCCCCAGCATTTT.

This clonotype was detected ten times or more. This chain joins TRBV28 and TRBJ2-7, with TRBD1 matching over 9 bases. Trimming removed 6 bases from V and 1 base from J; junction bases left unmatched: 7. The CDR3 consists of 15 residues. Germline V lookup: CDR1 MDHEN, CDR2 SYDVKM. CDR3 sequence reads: CASSSGGTGSYEQYF. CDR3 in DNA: TGTGCCAGCAGCTCTGGGGGGACAGGGTCCTACGAGCAGTACTTC.

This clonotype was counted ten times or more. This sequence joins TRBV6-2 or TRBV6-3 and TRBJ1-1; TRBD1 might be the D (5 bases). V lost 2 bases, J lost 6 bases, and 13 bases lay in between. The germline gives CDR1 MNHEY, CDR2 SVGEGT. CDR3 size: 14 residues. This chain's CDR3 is CASSYTSRTPEAFF. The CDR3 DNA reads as TGTGCCAGCAGTTACACCTCCAGGACACCTGAAGCTTTCTTT.

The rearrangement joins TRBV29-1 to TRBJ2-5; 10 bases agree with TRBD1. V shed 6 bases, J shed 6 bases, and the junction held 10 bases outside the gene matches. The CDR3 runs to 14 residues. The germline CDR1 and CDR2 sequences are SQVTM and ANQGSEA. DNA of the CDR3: TGCAGCGTAACCGGGACAGGGGTGGTAAAGACCCAGTACTTC. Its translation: CSVTGTGVVKTQYF.

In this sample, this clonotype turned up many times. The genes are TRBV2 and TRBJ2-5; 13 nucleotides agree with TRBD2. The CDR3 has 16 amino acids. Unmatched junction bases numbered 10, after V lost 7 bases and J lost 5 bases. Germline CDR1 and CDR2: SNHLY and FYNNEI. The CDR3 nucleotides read TGTGCCAGCATAGACTCCGGGACTAGCGGGGTCGAGACCCAGTACTTC. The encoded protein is CASIDSGTSGVETQYF.

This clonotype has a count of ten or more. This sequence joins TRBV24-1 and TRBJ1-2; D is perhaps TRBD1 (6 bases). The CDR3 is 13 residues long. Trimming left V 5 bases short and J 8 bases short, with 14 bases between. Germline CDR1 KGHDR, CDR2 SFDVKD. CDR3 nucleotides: TGTGCCACCAGTGTCTCGGCGGGGGCCGGCTACACCTTC. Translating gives CATSVSAGAGYTF.

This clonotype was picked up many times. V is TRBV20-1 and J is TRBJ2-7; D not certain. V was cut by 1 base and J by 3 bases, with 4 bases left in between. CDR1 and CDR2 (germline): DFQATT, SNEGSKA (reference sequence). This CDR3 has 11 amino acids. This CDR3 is CSARGGYEQYF. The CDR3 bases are TGCAGTGCTAGAGGGGGCTACGAGCAGTACTTC.